This is a list of T cell receptor beta chains from one sample in a study of CD8 T cells in cerebrospinal fluid in Alzheimer's disease. TCRdb reprocessed the 10x single-cell sequencing reads and keeps a single row for each CDR3 protein, giving no DNA. The sample has 1,500 to 2,000 distinct CDR3 sequences. The source material was cerebrospinal fluid. These receptors originate from a human donor in good health. CDR3s include the opening cysteine and the closing phenylalanine or tryptophan. Each record gives: clone size, V gene, J gene, CDR3 protein. Clone size is not always given. Where it is, it says once, few, many or a class for expanded clones.

clone size: medium-sized
V gene: TRBV3-1
J gene: TRBJ1-2
CDR3 protein: CASTPMQTNYGYTF

clone size: medium-sized
V gene: TRBV11-2
J gene: TRBJ2-2
CDR3 protein: CASSLLDRWPGELFF

clone size: medium-sized
V gene: TRBV7-2
J gene: TRBJ1-1
CDR3 protein: CASSSNPNTEAFF

clone size: medium-sized
V gene: TRBV5-4
J gene: TRBJ2-7
CDR3 protein: CASTLPGGLSYEQYF

clone size: medium-sized
V gene: TRBV5-1
J gene: TRBJ2-7
CDR3 protein: CASSLAGGFEQYF

clone size: medium-sized
V gene: TRBV30
J gene: TRBJ1-1
CDR3 protein: CAWSGQTEAFF

clone size: .
V gene: TRBV29-1
J gene: TRBJ1-2
CDR3 protein: CSVGPDAYGYTF

clone size: medium-sized
V gene: TRBV9
J gene: TRBJ2-3
CDR3 protein: CASSVELAETDTQYF

clone size: medium-sized
V gene: TRBV7-9
J gene: TRBJ2-7
CDR3 protein: CASSSIRGSGFEQYF

clone size: medium-sized
V gene: TRBV6-1
J gene: TRBJ2-1
CDR3 protein: CASTAYSYNEQFF

clone size: medium-sized
V gene: TRBV9
J gene: TRBJ1-1
CDR3 protein: CASSNSYGTLAFF

clone size: medium-sized
V gene: TRBV28
J gene: TRBJ2-3
CDR3 protein: CASSSRQTGPISTDTQYF

clone size: .
V gene: TRBV28
J gene: TRBJ2-1
CDR3 protein: CASSFRTGSSYNEQFF

clone size: medium-sized
V gene: TRBV28
J gene: TRBJ2-1
CDR3 protein: CASSLPGARLDEQFF

clone size: medium-sized
V gene: TRBV14
J gene: TRBJ2-5
CDR3 protein: CASSQDGGRARETQYF

clone size: medium-sized
V gene: TRBV12-3/TRBV12-4
J gene: TRBJ1-2
CDR3 protein: CASSLGGASGYTF

clone size: large
V gene: TRBV11-2
J gene: TRBJ2-3
CDR3 protein: CASSFLVGLAGGEDTQYF

clone size: medium-sized
V gene: TRBV27
J gene: TRBJ2-7
CDR3 protein: CASSPWTSGSGEQYF

clone size: medium-sized
V gene: TRBV5-1
J gene: TRBJ2-5
CDR3 protein: CASSLRVGQETQYF

clone size: medium-sized
V gene: TRBV28
J gene: TRBJ2-7
CDR3 protein: CASSLSWDRGLYEQYF

clone size: large
V gene: TRBV28
J gene: TRBJ1-1
CDR3 protein: CASSLLGNTEAFF

clone size: medium-sized
V gene: TRBV12-3/TRBV12-4
J gene: TRBJ2-7
CDR3 protein: CASLPSYEQYF

clone size: medium-sized
V gene: TRBV2
J gene: TRBJ1-5
CDR3 protein: CASSEYRGSGQPQHF